What follows is one TCR beta chain and its context. Its specificity is unknown. The data stem from a study of T cell responses to AZD1222 COVID-19 vaccine. General study results and limits: Spike regions recognized by vaccine-associated CD4 TCRs spanned the protein, led by 160-218 and 743-854. With two AZD1222 doses given, Spike-specific TCR breadth and depth both rose. Seropositive AZD1222 recipients at baseline numbered only five or six.

Profiled with immunoSEQ multiplex PCR; TCRdb holds only in-frame clones, not every one. Of about 120,000 clones listed, just under 90% are singletons. The germline CDR1 and CDR2 sequences are SNHLY and FYNNEI. The V gene end was trimmed by 5 bases and the J gene end by 7 bases; junction bases not matched to a gene: 5. The CDR3 length is 16 residues. This TCR was sampled from an adult in good health. The chain carries TRBV2 and TRBJ2-1; TRBD2 agrees at 16 bases. The sample was peripheral blood, taken on day 0 of AZD1222 vaccination. This chain's CDR3 is CASSLGLAGGKNEQFF. The CDR3 DNA is TGTGCCAGCAGTCTGGGACTAGCGGGAGGGAAGAATGAGCAGTTCTTC.